This T cell receptor (beta chain) was found in a study of CD8+CD57+ T cells in acquired aplastic anemia. As for the study in general: Mean DNA quantity obtained from sorted CD4+ and CD8+ cells was around 3.2 ug.

CDR3 length: 16 amino acids. The ends were cut back, 4 bases at V and 4 bases at J, with 19 bases in the middle. The germline V gene has CDR1 SGHAT and CDR2 FQNNGV. Researchers used genomic DNA as the template to profile TCR beta VDJ and CDR3. Each CDR3 protein is one row after TCRdb ran MiXCR on the reads. The table shows under 350,000 distinct CDR3 sequences, with 50% to 65% occurring only once. For sequencing, patients were chosen who had shown expansion of CD8+CD57+ cells by flow cytometry. Among the patients, none had received any therapy at the time of blood sampling. The rearrangement joins TRBV11-2 to TRBJ1-2; D not resolved. The sample was sorted CD4+, CD8+, or CD8+CD57+ T cells (not recorded which) from PBMCs. The TCR comes from a human donor with aplastic anemia. The CDR3 region is CASSYVSGSTFYGYTF. The CDR3 DNA reads as TGTGCCAGCAGCTACGTTAGCGGGAGCACTTTCTATGGCTACACCTTC.